The source of this TCR beta chain is a study of T cell responses to AZD1222 COVID-19 vaccine. Second-dose recipients at about 4 or about 12 weeks were treated as one pooled group. Sequencing used immunoSEQ multiplex PCR; TCRdb keeps in-frame clones, though not all of them. Among 120,000 to 150,000 clones, roughly 90% were seen once, and the ten largest hold around 1.6%. Germline values: CDR1 KGHSH, CDR2 LQKENI. After removal of 5 bases from V and 7 bases from J, the junction contained 7 bases not matched to a gene. This CDR3 has 14 residues. This clonotype was sampled from an adult who received the AZD1222 COVID-19 vaccine. This chain links TRBV18 with TRBJ1-5; the match to TRBD1 covers 8 bases. Sequencing was performed on peripheral blood, taken 28 days after the second AZD1222 dose. The DNA of the CDR3 is TGTGCCAGCTCAACAAGGACAGGGCTACAGCCCCAGCATTTT. Residues: CASSTRTGLQPQHF.